The source of this TCR beta chain is a study of control samples from healthy donors and cancer patients. Method: immunoSEQ multiplex PCR; TCRdb's copy keeps in-frame clones and lacks some. The data show fewer than 200,000 clones, roughly 90% seen once. This CDR3 is built from 15 residues. V was shortened by 7 bases and J by 4 bases, with 18 bases between the two germline ends. Germline lookup yields CDR1 SGHNT and CDR2 YYREEE (reference sequence). The chain carries TRBV5-4 and TRBJ2-1; no firm D call. This clonotype originated in a woman aged 50 to 60 in good health. The sequencing input was blood. CDR3 sequence: CASLKAETLYNEQFF. CDR3 coding DNA: TGTGCCAGCCTAAAGGCCGAAACTCTATACAATGAGCAGTTCTTC.